These T cell receptor beta chains were read from a single sample in a study of T cell responses to AZD1222 COVID-19 vaccine. Clones were read by immunoSEQ multiplex PCR, and TCRdb kept only the in-frame ones, dropping some. The sample gives about 200,000 clones, about 93% of which show up once; over 0.95% is in the top ten. The input for sequencing was peripheral blood, taken on day 0 of MenACWY control vaccination. These receptors were taken from an adult in good health. The CDR3 runs from the conserved cysteine through the conserved F or W. A D gene is named only where the DNA matches it firmly. Not every row has a clone size; where given, it reads once, few, many or a size class.

j_call v_call d_call clone_size cdr3_aa cdr3_nt
TRBJ1-5 TRBV2 - - CASSGQANQPQHF TGTGCCAGCAGTGGACAGGCCAATCAGCCCCAGCATTTT
TRBJ1-2 TRBV27 - - CASSIRAAEGYTF TGTGCCAGCAGCATCCGGGCCGCTGAGGGCTACACCTTC
TRBJ1-1 TRBV27 - - CASSFAGVNTEAFF TGTGCCAGCAGTTTCGCCGGGGTGAACACTGAAGCTTTCTTT
TRBJ1-2 TRBV11-2 - - CASSLPGGYGYTF TGCGCCAGCAGCTTACCCGGAGGGTACGGCTACACCTTC
TRBJ1-2 TRBV30 - - CAWSPLWEGYTF TGTGCCTGGAGCCCCCTCTGGGAGGGCTACACCTTC
TRBJ1-4 TRBV9 TRBD1 - CASSPRQGGREKLFF TGTGCCAGCAGCCCCAGACAGGGGGGGAGGGAAAAACTGTTTTTT
TRBJ2-3 TRBV18 - - CASSPRALSRTDTQYF TGTGCCAGCTCACCAAGGGCCCTCAGCAGGACAGATACGCAGTATTTT
TRBJ1-1 TRBV18 - - CASSGEMNTEAFF TGTGCCAGTTCTGGGGAGATGAACACTGAAGCTTTCTTT
TRBJ2-3 TRBV29-1 - - CSAGWGSGDTQYF TGCAGCGCTGGGTGGGGCTCGGGAGATACGCAGTATTTT
TRBJ2-7 TRBV10-2 - - CASSGQETIYEQYF TGCGCCAGCAGTGGACAGGAAACCATCTACGAGCAGTACTTC
TRBJ1-2 TRBV18 - - CASSPPEADAGYGYTF TGTGCCAGCTCACCACCGGAAGCAGACGCTGGTTATGGCTACACCTTC
TRBJ1-6 TRBV13 - - CASSLRGGDSPLHF TGTGCCAGCAGCCTAAGGGGGGGCGATTCACCCCTCCACTTT
TRBJ1-6 TRBV19 TRBD1 - CASTVDRGHSPLHF TGTGCCAGTACGGTCGACAGGGGACATTCACCCCTCCACTTT
TRBJ2-2 TRBV10-3 - - CAISDLGSTGELFF TGTGCCATCAGTGATCTAGGATCCACCGGGGAGCTGTTTTTT
TRBJ1-4 TRBV2 - - CASSPEVGVNEKLFF TGTGCCAGCAGTCCCGAGGTGGGAGTCAATGAAAAACTGTTTTTT
TRBJ1-4 TRBV5-4 - few CASSSATNEKLFF TGTGCCAGCAGCTCCGCAACTAATGAAAAACTGTTTTTT
TRBJ2-4 TRBV28 - - CASSLSGKNIQYF TGTGCCAGCAGTTTATCTGGCAAAAACATTCAGTACTTC
TRBJ1-6 TRBV2 - - CASAGLGSGSPLHF TGTGCCAGCGCGGGTTTGGGGTCTGGATCACCCCTCCACTTT
TRBJ1-1 TRBV12-3/TRBV12-4 - - CASSLARNTEAFF TGTGCCAGCAGTTTGGCACGGAACACTGAAGCTTTCTTT
TRBJ1-4 TRBV5-1 - - CASSPLRGGEKLFF TGCGCCAGCAGCCCCCTAAGGGGGGGTGAAAAACTGTTTTTT
TRBJ1-1 TRBV5-1 - - CASSAGTANTEAFF TGCGCCAGCAGCGCTGGGACCGCGAACACTGAAGCTTTCTTT
TRBJ1-6 TRBV11-2 TRBD1 - CASRLSYRGYNSPLHF TGTGCCAGCAGACTTAGTTACAGGGGCTATAATTCACCCCTCCACTTT
TRBJ1-1 TRBV19 TRBD1 - CATRGHEAFF TGTGCCACCAGGGGGCATGAAGCTTTCTTT
TRBJ2-5 TRBV6-2/TRBV6-3 TRBD1 - CASSYLGTVRETQYF TGTGCCAGCAGTTACCTCGGGACAGTTAGGGAGACCCAGTACTTC